This T cell receptor beta chain was sequenced during a study of cytomegalovirus exposure and HLA in healthy donors. The PCR made use of 60 Vbeta and 13 Jbeta primers. The method was immunoSEQ multiplex PCR; TCRdb's version includes in-frame clones alone and lacks a portion of them. The sample yields around 78,000 clones, roughly 75% seen once. Looked up from germline, CDR1 is SNHLY and CDR2 is FYNNEI. The CDR3 contains 14 residues. The V and J ends lost 5 bases and 2 bases respectively, with 12 bases between them. The clonotype comes from a male donor in good health and CMV-seronegative. The sample taken for sequencing was PBMCs. The chain joins TRBV2 to TRBJ1-2; D is perhaps TRBD1 (5 bases). The CDR3 coding sequence is TGTGCCAGCAGTCCGCTATCAGGGAACTATGGCTACACCTTC. Amino acid sequence: CASSPLSGNYGYTF.